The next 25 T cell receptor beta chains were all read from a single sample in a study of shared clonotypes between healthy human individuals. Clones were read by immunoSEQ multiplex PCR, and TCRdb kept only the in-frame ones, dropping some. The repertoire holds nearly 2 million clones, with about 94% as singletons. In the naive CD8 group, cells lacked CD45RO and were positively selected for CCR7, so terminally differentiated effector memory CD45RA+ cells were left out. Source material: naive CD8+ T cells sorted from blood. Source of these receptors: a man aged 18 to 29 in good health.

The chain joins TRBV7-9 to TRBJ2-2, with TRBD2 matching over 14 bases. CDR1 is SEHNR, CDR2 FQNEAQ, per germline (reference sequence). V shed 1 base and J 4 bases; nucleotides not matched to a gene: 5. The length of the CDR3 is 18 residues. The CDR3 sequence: CASSLGLAGGPTTGELFF. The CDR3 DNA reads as TGTGCCAGCAGCTTAGGACTAGCGGGAGGGCCAACCACCGGGGAGCTGTTTTTT.

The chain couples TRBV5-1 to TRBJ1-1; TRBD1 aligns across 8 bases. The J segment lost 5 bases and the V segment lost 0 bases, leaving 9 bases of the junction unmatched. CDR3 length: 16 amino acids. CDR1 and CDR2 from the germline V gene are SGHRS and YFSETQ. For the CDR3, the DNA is TGCGCCAGCAGCTTGGAGTCAGGGGGCATAGGGACTGAAGCTTTCTTT. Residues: CASSLESGGIGTEAFF.

The CDR3 region is CASSPGLAGGERREQYF. DNA for the CDR3: TGTGCCAGCAGCCCGGGACTAGCGGGAGGTGAACGCCGCGAGCAGTACTTC. The V gene is TRBV7-9, the J gene TRBJ2-7; 15 bases are shared with TRBD2. This CDR3 has 17 residues. The germline CDR1 and CDR2 sequences are SEHNR and FQNEAQ (reference sequence). Unmatched junction bases numbered 11, after V lost 5 bases and J lost 6 bases.

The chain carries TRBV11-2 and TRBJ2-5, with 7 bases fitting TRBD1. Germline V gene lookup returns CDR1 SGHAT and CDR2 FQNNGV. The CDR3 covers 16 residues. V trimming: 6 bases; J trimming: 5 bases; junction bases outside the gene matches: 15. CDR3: CASRSFTTGAAETQYF. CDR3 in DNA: TGTGCCAGCAGATCATTTACCACAGGGGCGGCGGAGACCCAGTACTTC.

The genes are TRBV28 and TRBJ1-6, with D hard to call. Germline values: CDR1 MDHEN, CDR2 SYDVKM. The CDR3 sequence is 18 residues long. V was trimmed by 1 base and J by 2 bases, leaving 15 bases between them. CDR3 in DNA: TGTGCCAGCAGTTTATCCCCCCCGGTCACGACCTATAATTCACCCCTCCACTTT. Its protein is CASSLSPPVTTYNSPLHF.

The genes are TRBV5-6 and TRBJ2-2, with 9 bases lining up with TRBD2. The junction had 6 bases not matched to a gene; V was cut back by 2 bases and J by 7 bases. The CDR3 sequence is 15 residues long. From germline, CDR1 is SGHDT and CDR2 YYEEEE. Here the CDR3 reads CASSFGSGSNGELFF. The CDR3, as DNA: TGTGCCAGCAGCTTCGGTAGCGGGAGTAACGGGGAGCTGTTTTTT.

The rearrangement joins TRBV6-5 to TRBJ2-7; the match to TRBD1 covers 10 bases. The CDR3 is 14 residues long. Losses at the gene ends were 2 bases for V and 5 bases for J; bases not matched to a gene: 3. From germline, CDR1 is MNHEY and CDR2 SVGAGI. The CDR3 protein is CASSYRGTGDEQYF. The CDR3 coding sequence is TGTGCCAGCAGTTACCGCGGGACAGGGGACGAGCAGTACTTC.

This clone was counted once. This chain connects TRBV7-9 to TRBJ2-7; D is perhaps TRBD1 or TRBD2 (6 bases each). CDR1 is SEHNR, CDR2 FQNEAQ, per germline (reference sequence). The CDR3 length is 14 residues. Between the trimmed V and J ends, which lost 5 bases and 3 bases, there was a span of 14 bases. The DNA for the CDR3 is TGTGCCAGCAGCCGACCGGGGGCCTACTACGAGCAGTACTTC. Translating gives CASSRPGAYYEQYF.

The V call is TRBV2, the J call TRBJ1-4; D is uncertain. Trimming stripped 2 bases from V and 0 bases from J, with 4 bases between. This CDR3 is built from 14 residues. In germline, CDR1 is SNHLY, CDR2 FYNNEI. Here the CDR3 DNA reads TGTGCCAGCAGTGAACGGGCAACTAATGAAAAACTGTTTTTT. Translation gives CASSERATNEKLFF.

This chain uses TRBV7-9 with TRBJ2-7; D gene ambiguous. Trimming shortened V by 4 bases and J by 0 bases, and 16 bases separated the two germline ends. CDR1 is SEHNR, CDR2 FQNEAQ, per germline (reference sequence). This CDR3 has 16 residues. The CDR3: CASSSSNIGRSYEQYF. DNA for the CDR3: TGTGCCAGCAGCTCCTCTAACATCGGGCGCTCCTACGAGCAGTACTTC. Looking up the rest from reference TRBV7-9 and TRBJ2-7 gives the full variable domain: DTGVSQNPRHKITKRGQNVTFRCDPISEHNRLYWYRQTLGQGPEFLTYFQNEAQLEKSRLLSDRFSAERPKGSFSTLEIQRTEQGDSAMYLCASSSSNIGRSYEQYFGPGTRLTVT.

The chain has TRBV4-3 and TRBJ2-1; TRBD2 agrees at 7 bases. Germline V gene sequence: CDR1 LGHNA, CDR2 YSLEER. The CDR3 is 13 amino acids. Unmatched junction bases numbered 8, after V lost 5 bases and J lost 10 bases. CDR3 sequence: CASSESLLAEQFF. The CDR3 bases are TGCGCCAGCAGCGAAAGCCTACTAGCGGAGCAGTTCTTC.

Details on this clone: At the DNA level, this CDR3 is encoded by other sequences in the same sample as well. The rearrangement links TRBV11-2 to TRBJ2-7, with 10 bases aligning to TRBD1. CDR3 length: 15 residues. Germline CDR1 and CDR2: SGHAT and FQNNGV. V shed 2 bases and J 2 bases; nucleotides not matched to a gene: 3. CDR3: CASSLSGTGAYEQYF. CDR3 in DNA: TGTGCCAGCAGCTTATCAGGGACAGGGGCCTACGAGCAGTACTTC.

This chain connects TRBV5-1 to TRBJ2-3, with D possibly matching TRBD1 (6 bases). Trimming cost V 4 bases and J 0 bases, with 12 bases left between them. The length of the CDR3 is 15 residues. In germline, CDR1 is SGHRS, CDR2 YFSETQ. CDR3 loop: CASSLDRFSTDTQYF. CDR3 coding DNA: TGCGCCAGCAGCCTTGACAGGTTTAGCACAGATACGCAGTATTTT.

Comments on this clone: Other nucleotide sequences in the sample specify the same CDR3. The chain's CDR3 is CASSLRGQPQHF. Written as DNA, the CDR3 is TGTGCCAGCAGTCTCAGGGGTCAGCCCCAGCATTTT. V and J are TRBV27 and TRBJ1-5, with a weak D call TRBD1 (6 bases). The CDR3 length is 12 residues. The germline V gene has CDR1 MNHEY and CDR2 SMNVEV (reference sequence). V was pared by 5 bases and J by 6 bases, with 8 bases between.

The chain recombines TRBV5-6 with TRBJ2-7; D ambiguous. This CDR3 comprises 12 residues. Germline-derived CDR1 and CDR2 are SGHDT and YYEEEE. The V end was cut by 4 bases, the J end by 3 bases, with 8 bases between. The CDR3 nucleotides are TGTGCCAGCAGCGTTGACAACTACGAGCAGTACTTC. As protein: CASSVDNYEQYF.

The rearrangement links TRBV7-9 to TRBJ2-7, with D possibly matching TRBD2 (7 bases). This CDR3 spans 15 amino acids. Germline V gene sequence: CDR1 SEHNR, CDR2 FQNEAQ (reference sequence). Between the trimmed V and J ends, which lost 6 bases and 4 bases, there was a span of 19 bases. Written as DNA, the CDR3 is TGTGCCAGCAGTTCCGGGGGGCATCGAATTTACGAGCAGTACTTC. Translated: CASSSGGHRIYEQYF.

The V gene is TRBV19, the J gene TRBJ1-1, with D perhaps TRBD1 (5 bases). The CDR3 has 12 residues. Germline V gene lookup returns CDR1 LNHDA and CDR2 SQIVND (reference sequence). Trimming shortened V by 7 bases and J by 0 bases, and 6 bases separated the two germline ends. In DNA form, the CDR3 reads TGTGCCAGTACGGGGCTGAACACTGAAGCTTTCTTT. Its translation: CASTGLNTEAFF.

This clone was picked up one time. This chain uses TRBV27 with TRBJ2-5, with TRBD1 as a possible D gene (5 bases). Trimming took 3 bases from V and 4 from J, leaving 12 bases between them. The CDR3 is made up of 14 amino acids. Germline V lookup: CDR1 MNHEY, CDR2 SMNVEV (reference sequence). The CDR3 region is CASSFDSLGETQYF. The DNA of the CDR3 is TGTGCCAGCAGTTTCGACAGTTTAGGAGAGACCCAGTACTTC.

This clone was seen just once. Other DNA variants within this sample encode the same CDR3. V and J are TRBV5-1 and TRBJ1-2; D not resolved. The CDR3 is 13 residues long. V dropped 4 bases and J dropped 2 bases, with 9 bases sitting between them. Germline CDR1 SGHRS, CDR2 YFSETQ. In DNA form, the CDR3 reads TGCGCCAGCAGCAGCACCGAGAACTATGGCTACACCTTC. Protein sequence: CASSSTENYGYTF.

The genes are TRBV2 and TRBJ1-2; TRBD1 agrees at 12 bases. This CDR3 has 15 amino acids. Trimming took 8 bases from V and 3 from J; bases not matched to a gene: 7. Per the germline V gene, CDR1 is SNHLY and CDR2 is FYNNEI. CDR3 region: CASRGTGGGDYGYTF. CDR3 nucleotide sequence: TGTGCCAGCCGGGGGACAGGGGGCGGTGACTATGGCTACACCTTC.

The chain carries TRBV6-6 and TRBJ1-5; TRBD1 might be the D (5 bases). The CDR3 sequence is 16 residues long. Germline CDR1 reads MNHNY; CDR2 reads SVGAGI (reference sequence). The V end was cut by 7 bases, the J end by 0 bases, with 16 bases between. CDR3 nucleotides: TGTGCCAGCACCGACGGACCGGGGCTTAGCAATCAGCCCCAGCATTTT. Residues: CASTDGPGLSNQPQHF.

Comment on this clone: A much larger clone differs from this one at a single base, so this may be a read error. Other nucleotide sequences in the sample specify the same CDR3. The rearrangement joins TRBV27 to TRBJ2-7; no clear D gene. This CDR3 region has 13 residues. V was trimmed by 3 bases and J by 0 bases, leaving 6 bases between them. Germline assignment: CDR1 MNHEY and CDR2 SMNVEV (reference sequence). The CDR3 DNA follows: TGTGCCAGCAGTTTGGCGGTCTCCTACGAGCAGTACTTC. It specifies CASSLAVSYEQYF.

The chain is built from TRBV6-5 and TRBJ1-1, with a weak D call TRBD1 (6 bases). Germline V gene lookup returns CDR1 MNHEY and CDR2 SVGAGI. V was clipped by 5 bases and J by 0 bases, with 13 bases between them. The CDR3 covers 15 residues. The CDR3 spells CASSNTGNLNTEAFF. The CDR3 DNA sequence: TGTGCCAGCAGTAACACAGGGAATCTGAACACTGAAGCTTTCTTT.

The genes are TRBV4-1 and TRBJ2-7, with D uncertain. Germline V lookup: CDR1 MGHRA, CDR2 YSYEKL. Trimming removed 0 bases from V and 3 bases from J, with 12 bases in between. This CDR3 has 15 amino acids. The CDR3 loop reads CASSQELAAYYEQYF. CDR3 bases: TGCGCCAGCAGCCAAGAGCTGGCGGCCTACTACGAGCAGTACTTC.

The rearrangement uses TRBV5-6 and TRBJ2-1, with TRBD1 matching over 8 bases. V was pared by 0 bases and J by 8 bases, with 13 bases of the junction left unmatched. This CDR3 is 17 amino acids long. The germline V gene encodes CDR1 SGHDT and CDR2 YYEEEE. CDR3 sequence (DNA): TGTGCCAGCAGCTTGGAATATCTCCCAGGGGGCACGGATGAGCAGTTCTTC. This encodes CASSLEYLPGGTDEQFF.